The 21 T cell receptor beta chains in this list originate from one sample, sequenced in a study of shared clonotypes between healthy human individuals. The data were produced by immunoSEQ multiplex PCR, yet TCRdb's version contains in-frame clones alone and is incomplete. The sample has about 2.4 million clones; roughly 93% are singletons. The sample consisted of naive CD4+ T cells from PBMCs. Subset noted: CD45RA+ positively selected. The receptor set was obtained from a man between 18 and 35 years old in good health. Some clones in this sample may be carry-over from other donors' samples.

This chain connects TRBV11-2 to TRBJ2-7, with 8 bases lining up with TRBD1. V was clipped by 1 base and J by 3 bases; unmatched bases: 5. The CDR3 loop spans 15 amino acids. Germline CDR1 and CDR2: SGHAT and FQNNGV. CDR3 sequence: CASSLGLGTGYEQYF. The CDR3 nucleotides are TGTGCCAGCAGCTTAGGTCTAGGGACAGGCTACGAGCAGTACTTC.

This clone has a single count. CDR3 nucleotide sequence: TGTGCCAGCAGCTTAGTGGGGGGACAGGGGGAGACCCAGTACTTC. Protein: CASSLVGGQGETQYF. The chain employs TRBV11-2 and TRBJ2-5, with 10 nucleotides matching TRBD1. CDR3 length: 15 residues. The germline gives CDR1 SGHAT, CDR2 FQNNGV. J was trimmed by 5 bases and V by 1 base; bases with no gene match: 4.

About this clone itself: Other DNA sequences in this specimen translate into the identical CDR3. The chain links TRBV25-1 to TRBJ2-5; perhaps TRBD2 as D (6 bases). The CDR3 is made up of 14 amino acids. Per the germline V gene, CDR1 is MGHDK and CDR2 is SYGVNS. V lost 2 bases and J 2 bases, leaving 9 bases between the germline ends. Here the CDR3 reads CASSEGGGQETQYF. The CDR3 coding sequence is TGTGCCAGCAGTGAAGGTGGGGGGCAAGAGACCCAGTACTTC.

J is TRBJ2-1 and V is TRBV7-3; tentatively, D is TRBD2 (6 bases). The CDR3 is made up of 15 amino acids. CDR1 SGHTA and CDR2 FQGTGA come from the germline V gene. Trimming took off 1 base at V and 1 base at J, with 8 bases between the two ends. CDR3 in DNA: TGTGCCAGCAGCTTAAGGAGGGATTCCTACAATGAGCAGTTCTTC. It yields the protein CASSLRRDSYNEQFF. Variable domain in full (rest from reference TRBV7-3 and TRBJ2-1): GAGVSQTPSNKVTEKGKYVELRCDPISGHTALYWYRQSLGQGPEFLIYFQGTGAADDSGLPNDRFFAVRPEGSVSTLKIQRTERGDSAVYLCASSLRRDSYNEQFFGPGTRLTVL.

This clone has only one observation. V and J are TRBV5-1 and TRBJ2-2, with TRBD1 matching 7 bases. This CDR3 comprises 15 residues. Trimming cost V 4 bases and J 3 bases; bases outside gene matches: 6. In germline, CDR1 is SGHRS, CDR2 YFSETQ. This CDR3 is CASSEGAMDTGELFF. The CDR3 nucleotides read TGCGCCAGCAGCGAGGGGGCAATGGACACCGGGGAGCTGTTTTTT. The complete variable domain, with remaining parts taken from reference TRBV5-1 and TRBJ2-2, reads KAGVTQTPRYLIKTRGQQVTLSCSPISGHRSVSWYQQTPGQGLQFLFEYFSETQRNKGNFPGRFSGRQFSNSRSEMNVSTLELGDSALYLCASSEGAMDTGELFFGEGSRLTVL.

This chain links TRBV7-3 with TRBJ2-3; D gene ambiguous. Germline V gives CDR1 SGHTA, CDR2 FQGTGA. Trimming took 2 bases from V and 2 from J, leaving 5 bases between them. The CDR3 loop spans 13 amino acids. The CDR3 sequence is CASSLEYTDTQYF. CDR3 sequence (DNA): TGTGCCAGCAGCTTAGAATACACAGATACGCAGTATTTT.

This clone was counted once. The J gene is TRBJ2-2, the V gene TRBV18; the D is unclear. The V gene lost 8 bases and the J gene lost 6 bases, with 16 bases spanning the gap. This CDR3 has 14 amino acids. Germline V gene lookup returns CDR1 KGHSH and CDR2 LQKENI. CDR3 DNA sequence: TGTGCCAGCGGGAACCAAGAGACGGCCGGGGAGCTGTTTTTT. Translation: CASGNQETAGELFF.

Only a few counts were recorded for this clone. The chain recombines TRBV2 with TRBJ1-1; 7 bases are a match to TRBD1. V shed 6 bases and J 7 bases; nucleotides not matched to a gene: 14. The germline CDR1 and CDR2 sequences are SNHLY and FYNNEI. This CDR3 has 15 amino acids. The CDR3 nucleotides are TGTGCCAGCAGAGGGGGCGCGGTGTTATCAGGTGAAGCTTTCTTT. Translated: CASRGGAVLSGEAFF.

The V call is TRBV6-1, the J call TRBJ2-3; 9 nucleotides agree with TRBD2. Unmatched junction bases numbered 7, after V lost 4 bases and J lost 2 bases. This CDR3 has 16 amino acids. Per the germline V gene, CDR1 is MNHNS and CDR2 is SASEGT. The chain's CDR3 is CASSGRLAANTDTQYF. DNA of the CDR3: TGTGCCAGCAGTGGCCGACTAGCGGCGAACACAGATACGCAGTATTTT.

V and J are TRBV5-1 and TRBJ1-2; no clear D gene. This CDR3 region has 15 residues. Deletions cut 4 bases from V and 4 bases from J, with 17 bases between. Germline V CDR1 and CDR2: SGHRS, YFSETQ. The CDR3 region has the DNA TGCGCCAGCAGCGCTAGTGCAGAGGGCAGCTATGGCTACACCTTC. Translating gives CASSASAEGSYGYTF.

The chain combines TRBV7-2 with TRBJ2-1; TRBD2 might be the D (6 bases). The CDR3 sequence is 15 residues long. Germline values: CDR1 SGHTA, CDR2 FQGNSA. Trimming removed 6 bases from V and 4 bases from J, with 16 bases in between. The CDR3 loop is CASSPQAGLYNEQFF. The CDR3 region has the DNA TGTGCCAGCAGTCCCCAGGCGGGACTTTACAATGAGCAGTTCTTC.

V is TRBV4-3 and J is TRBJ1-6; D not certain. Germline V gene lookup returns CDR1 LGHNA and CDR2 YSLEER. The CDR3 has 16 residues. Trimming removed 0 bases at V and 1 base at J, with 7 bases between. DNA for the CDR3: TGCGCCAGCAGCCAAGATTCTAGTTCCTATAATTCACCCCTCCACTTT. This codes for CASSQDSSSYNSPLHF.

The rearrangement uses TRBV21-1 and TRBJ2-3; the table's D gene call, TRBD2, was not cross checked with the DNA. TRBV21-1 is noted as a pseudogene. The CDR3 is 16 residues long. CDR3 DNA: TGTGCCAGCAGCAAAGCAAAGAGCGGTAGCACAGATACGCAGTATTTT. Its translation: CASSKAKSGSTDTQYF.

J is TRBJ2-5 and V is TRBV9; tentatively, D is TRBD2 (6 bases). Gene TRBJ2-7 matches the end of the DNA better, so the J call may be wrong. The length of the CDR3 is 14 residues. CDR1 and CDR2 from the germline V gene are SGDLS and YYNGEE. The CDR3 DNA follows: TGTGCCAGCAGCGTATCATCCGGGAGTTACGAGCAGTACTTC. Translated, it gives CASSVSSGSYEQYF.

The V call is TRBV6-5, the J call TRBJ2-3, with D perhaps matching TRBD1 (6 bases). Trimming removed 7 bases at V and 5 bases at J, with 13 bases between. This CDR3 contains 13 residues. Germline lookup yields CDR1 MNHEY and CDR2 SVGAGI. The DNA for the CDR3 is TGTGCCAGCACCAAGGACAGTGGAGATACGCAGTATTTT. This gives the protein CASTKDSGDTQYF.

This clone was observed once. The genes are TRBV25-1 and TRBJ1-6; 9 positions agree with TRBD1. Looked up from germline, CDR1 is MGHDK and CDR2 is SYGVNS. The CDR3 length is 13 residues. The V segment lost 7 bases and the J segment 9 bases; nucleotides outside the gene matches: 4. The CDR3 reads CASTGQGGSPLHF. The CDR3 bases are TGTGCCAGCACGGGACAGGGAGGTTCACCCCTCCACTTT.

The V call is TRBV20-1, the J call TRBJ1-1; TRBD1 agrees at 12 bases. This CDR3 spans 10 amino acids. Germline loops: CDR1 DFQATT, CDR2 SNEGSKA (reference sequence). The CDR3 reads CIGGQGAAFF. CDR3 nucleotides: TGCATAGGGGGACAGGGGGCAGCTTTCTTT.

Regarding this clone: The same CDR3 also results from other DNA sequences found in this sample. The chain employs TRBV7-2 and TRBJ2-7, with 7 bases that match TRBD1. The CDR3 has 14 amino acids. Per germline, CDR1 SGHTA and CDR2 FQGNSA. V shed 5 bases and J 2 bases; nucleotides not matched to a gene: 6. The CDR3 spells CASSLRQGPYEQYF. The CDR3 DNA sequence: TGTGCCAGCAGCCTACGACAGGGTCCCTACGAGCAGTACTTC.

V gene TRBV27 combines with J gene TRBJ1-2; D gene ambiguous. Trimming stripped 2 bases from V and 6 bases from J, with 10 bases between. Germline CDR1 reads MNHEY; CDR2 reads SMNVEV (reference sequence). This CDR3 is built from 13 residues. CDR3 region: CASSLVGFDGYTF. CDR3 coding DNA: TGTGCCAGCAGTTTAGTAGGGTTCGATGGCTACACCTTC.

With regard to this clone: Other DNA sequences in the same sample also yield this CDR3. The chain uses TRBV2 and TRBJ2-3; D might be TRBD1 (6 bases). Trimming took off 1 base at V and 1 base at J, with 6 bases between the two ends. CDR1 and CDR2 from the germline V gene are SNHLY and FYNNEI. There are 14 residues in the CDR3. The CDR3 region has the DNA TGTGCCAGCAGTGAAGGGACAGGCACAGATACGCAGTATTTT. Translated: CASSEGTGTDTQYF.

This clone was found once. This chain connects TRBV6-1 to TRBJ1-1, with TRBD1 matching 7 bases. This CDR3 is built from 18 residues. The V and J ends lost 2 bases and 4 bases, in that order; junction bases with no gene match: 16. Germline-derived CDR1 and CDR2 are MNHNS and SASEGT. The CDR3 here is CASSEIVTGQWLSTEAFF. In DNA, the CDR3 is TGTGCCAGCAGTGAAATCGTGACAGGGCAATGGTTGAGCACTGAAGCTTTCTTT.